Each of the 10 T cell receptor beta chains below was sequenced from the same sample in a study of T cell responses to AZD1222 COVID-19 vaccine. Produced via immunoSEQ multiplex PCR; TCRdb's table is partial and in-frame only. The data show around 88,000 clones, 70% to 90% seen once. This specimen was peripheral blood, taken on day 0 of AZD1222 vaccination. The receptors derive from an adult in good health.

V gene TRBV9 combines with J gene TRBJ1-1; the D is unclear. Between the trimmed V and J ends, which lost 2 bases and 1 base, there was a span of 9 bases. The germline V gene has CDR1 SGDLS and CDR2 YYNGEE. This CDR3 has 14 amino acids. Here the CDR3 reads CASSVSIGNTEAFF. CDR3 nucleotide sequence: TGTGCCAGCAGCGTTAGTATAGGGAACACTGAAGCTTTCTTT.

This clone was seen a single time. V usage is TRBV30 and J usage is TRBJ1-4; D remains ambiguous. CDR1 GTSNPN and CDR2 SVGIG come from the germline V gene (reference sequence). This CDR3 region has 13 residues. V was cut by 1 base and J by 10 bases, with 13 bases left in between. CDR3 nucleotides: TGTGCCTGGAGTGCCCCGAGAGAACCAAAACTGTTTTTT. It is translated as CAWSAPREPKLFF. The full variable domain, completed using reference TRBV30 and TRBJ1-4, is SQTIHQWPATLVQPVGSPLSLECTVEGTSNPNLYWYRQAAGRGLQLLFYSVGIGQISSEVPQNLSASRPQDRQFILSSKKLLLSDSGFYLCAWSAPREPKLFFGSGTQLSVL.

This clone has more than one count but fewer than ten. V gene TRBV2 combines with J gene TRBJ1-4; 10 bases line up with TRBD1. J gave up 7 bases and V 4 bases, and 9 bases lay outside the gene matches. This CDR3 spans 16 amino acids. Per the germline V gene, CDR1 is SNHLY and CDR2 is FYNNEI. The DNA of the CDR3 is TGTGCCAGCAGTGGGGTAGACAGGGGGCATGGTGAAAAACTGTTTTTT. Residues: CASSGVDRGHGEKLFF.

This clone was observed at least ten times. The V and J genes are TRBV11-2 and TRBJ1-6; D call uncertain. Trimming stripped 5 bases from V and 13 bases from J, with 15 bases between. Germline assignment: CDR1 SGHAT and CDR2 FQNNGV. This CDR3 spans 13 amino acids. CDR3 coding DNA: TGTGCCAGCAGCCACGAGACGATGTATCCCCTCCACTTT. It is translated as CASSHETMYPLHF.

V and J are TRBV9 and TRBJ2-3, with 11 bases lining up with TRBD2. V was pared by 3 bases and J by 2 bases, with 5 bases of the junction left unmatched. This CDR3 comprises 16 residues. Germline lookup yields CDR1 SGDLS and CDR2 YYNGEE. This chain's CDR3 is CASSDRLAGFTDTQYF. In nucleotides, the CDR3 is TGTGCCAGCAGCGATAGACTAGCGGGATTCACAGATACGCAGTATTTT.

The chain links TRBV28 to TRBJ2-1; TRBD1 matches at 10 bases. CDR1 and CDR2 from the germline V gene are MDHEN and SYDVKM. The J segment lost 0 bases and the V segment lost 3 bases, leaving 5 bases of the junction unmatched. CDR3 size: 17 residues. The CDR3 here is CASSLTGGDSSYNEQFF. Written as DNA, the CDR3 is TGTGCCAGCAGTTTGACAGGGGGCGATAGCTCCTACAATGAGCAGTTCTTC. Supplemented by reference TRBV28 and TRBJ2-1, the full variable domain reads DVKVTQSSRYLVKRTGEKVFLECVQDMDHENMFWYRQDPGLGLRLIYFSYDVKMKEKGDIPEGYSVSREKKERFSLILESASTNQTSMYLCASSLTGGDSSYNEQFFGPGTRLTVL.

V and J are TRBV9 and TRBJ1-5; TRBD1 matches at 10 bases. Losses at the gene ends were 3 bases for V and 6 bases for J; bases not matched to a gene: 6. The CDR3 is 15 amino acids. Germline CDR1 SGDLS, CDR2 YYNGEE. CDR3 nucleotides: TGTGCCAGCAGCGCGACAGGGGGCTATGGTCAGCCCCAGCATTTT. Residues: CASSATGGYGQPQHF.

V is TRBV24-1 and J is TRBJ1-4; D not resolved. Germline loops: CDR1 KGHDR, CDR2 SFDVKD. The length of the CDR3 is 12 residues. V was pared by 4 bases and J by 11 bases, with 10 bases between. DNA for the CDR3: TGTGCCACCAGTGAGGGCAACACGAAACTGTTTTTT. Amino acids: CATSEGNTKLFF.

This rearrangement joins TRBV19 to TRBJ1-5, with no clear D. V was cut by 6 bases and J by 0 bases, with 15 bases left in between. The CDR3 runs to 16 residues. Germline CDR1 and CDR2: LNHDA and SQIVND (reference sequence). The CDR3: CASRESGIYSNQPQHF. The DNA of the CDR3 is TGTGCCAGTAGGGAAAGTGGAATTTATAGCAATCAGCCCCAGCATTTT.

The chain couples TRBV28 to TRBJ2-7, with 7 bases matching TRBD1. In germline, CDR1 is MDHEN, CDR2 SYDVKM. The CDR3 runs 14 residues. The V and J ends lost 6 bases and 4 bases, in that order; junction bases with no gene match: 9. The CDR3 coding sequence is TGTGCCAGCAGGAAACAGGGGCTTTTTTACGAGCAGTACTTC. It is translated as CASRKQGLFYEQYF.